The present entry profiles one T cell receptor beta chain with its context. These data come from a study of blood T cell repertoires in COVID-19. Study in general: Samples taken during acute and convalescent COVID-19 were collected in the United States, Italy and Spain. From T cells, B-cell-depleted T cells, or PBMCs came the material, which was cDNA or gDNA.

The CDR3 extends over 14 amino acids. The V segment lost 7 bases and the J segment 3 bases; nucleotides outside the gene matches: 3. Germline CDR1 is LNHDA and CDR2 is SQIVND (reference sequence). Method: immunoSEQ multiplex PCR; TCRdb's copy keeps in-frame clones and lacks some. Among roughly 39,000 clones, 87% were seen once, and the ten largest hold about 9.2%. This sequence originates from a woman of 80 years or more with active COVID-19. Sequencing was carried out using peripheral blood. This chain links TRBV19 with TRBJ2-1; 10 bases agree with TRBD2. This chain's CDR3 is CASTSSGGYNEQFF. For the CDR3, the DNA is TGTGCCAGTACTTCTAGCGGGGGCTACAATGAGCAGTTCTTC.